The 11 T cell receptor beta chains below come from one sample, sequenced in a study of beta chain features in type 1 diabetes. Expressed TCRB transcripts were sequenced because the entire RNA isolate underwent reverse transcription. Sequencing used immunoSEQ multiplex PCR; TCRdb keeps in-frame clones, though not all of them. The profile shows approximately 160,000 clones, less than 9.5% of them singletons. The sequencing sample was made of central memory CD4+ T cells from blood. The source of these receptors is a young woman in good health.

The rearrangement joins TRBV10-3 to TRBJ2-6; TRBD1 matches at 9 bases. CDR1 and CDR2 (germline): ENHRY, SYGVKD. The J segment lost 2 bases and the V segment lost 10 bases, leaving 6 bases of the junction unmatched. The CDR3 spans 15 residues. CDR3 DNA: TGTGCCACCGGGACAGGGAGTGCTGGGGCCAACGTCCTGACTTTC. Amino acids: CATGTGSAGANVLTF.

This clone was detected ten times or more. The chain joins TRBV7-9 to TRBJ2-7; D is perhaps TRBD2 (5 bases). Germline lookup yields CDR1 SEHNR and CDR2 FQNEAQ (reference sequence). V lost 3 bases and J 3 bases, leaving 6 bases between the germline ends. The CDR3 covers 12 residues. The CDR3 loop is CASSFSGYEQYF. CDR3 DNA: TGTGCCAGCAGCTTCAGCGGCTACGAGCAGTACTTC.

V is TRBV18 and J is TRBJ2-3; tentatively, D is TRBD2 (6 bases). V lost 5 bases, J lost 8 bases, and 23 bases lay in between. This CDR3 is 16 amino acids long. CDR1 KGHSH and CDR2 LQKENI come from the germline V gene. CDR3 sequence reads: CASSSHVGLSTSTQYF. In DNA, the CDR3 is TGTGCCAGCTCATCCCACGTGGGACTTAGTACCTCTACGCAGTATTTT.

Regarding this clone: Distinct nucleotide sequences in the sample also encode this CDR3. The rearrangement links TRBV7-2 to TRBJ2-7, with TRBD2 matching over 12 bases. J lost 1 base, V lost 5 bases, and 3 bases had no gene match. The CDR3 contains 15 residues. CDR1 is SGHTA and CDR2 is FQGNSA in the germline V gene. DNA of the CDR3: TGTGCCAGCAGCACCGGACTAGCGGGGTCCTACGAGCAGTACTTC. It translates to CASSTGLAGSYEQYF.

This clone was detected only a few times. V and J are TRBV2 and TRBJ2-5; 7 bases map to TRBD2. Per germline, CDR1 SNHLY and CDR2 FYNNEI. The CDR3 loop spans 15 amino acids. Trimming at V came to 6 bases and at J to 2 bases, leaving 9 bases not matched to a gene. The CDR3 DNA follows: TGTGCCAGCAGACCTGGAGCGGGATTGCAAGAGACCCAGTACTTC. Its protein is CASRPGAGLQETQYF.

J is TRBJ2-1 and V is TRBV5-6, with D maybe TRBD2 (7 bases). This CDR3 has 14 amino acids. Trimming left V 4 bases short and J 7 bases short, with 15 bases between. CDR1 and CDR2 from the germline V gene are SGHDT and YYEEEE. CDR3 in DNA: TGTGCCAGCAGCCGTAGGGGGACTAATAATGAGCAGTTCTTC. Protein sequence: CASSRRGTNNEQFF.

The sample holds a few counts of this clone. The rearrangement links TRBV18 to TRBJ2-7, with D perhaps matching TRBD2 (6 bases). The length of the CDR3 is 13 residues. Germline V lookup: CDR1 KGHSH, CDR2 LQKENI. The germline V and J ends were trimmed by 1 base and 2 bases, with 6 bases remaining between them. The CDR3 bases are TGTGCCAGCTCACCACGGGGGGCCTACGAGCAGTACTTC. Translation: CASSPRGAYEQYF.

This chain links TRBV18 with TRBJ1-3; D is unresolved. The V end lost 3 bases, the J end lost 1 base, and 10 bases lay between the germline ends. The CDR3 spans 15 residues. Germline values: CDR1 KGHSH, CDR2 LQKENI. CDR3 bases: TGTGCCAGCTCACCTTTTGAACTTTCTGGAAACACCATATATTTT. Its protein is CASSPFELSGNTIYF. Looking up the rest from reference TRBV18 and TRBJ1-3 gives the full variable domain: NAGVMQNPRHLVRRRGQEARLRCSPMKGHSHVYWYRQLPEEGLKFMVYLQKENIIDESGMPKERFSAEFPKEGPSILRIQQVVRGDSAAYFCASSPFELSGNTIYFGEGSWLTVV.

This clone was seen more than once but under ten times. The chain has TRBV29-1 and TRBJ1-1; TRBD1 might be the D (6 bases). V lost 5 bases and J 0 bases, leaving 13 bases between the germline ends. Germline V gives CDR1 SQVTM, CDR2 ANQGSEA. The CDR3 extends over 14 amino acids. The CDR3 sequence: CSVQSTGVNTEAFF. CDR3 bases: TGCAGCGTTCAATCGACAGGTGTGAACACTGAAGCTTTCTTT.

The chain carries TRBV7-2 and TRBJ2-1, with D possibly TRBD2 on 6 matching bases. V was pared by 1 base and J by 3 bases, with 7 bases between. CDR1 is SGHTA, CDR2 FQGNSA, per germline. This CDR3 has 14 residues. In DNA form, the CDR3 reads TGTGCCAGCAGCTTAGTGGGGGGCTACAATGAGCAGTTCTTC. This sequence encodes CASSLVGGYNEQFF.

Comment on this clone: Different DNA sequences within this sample yield the same CDR3. This chain joins TRBV18 and TRBJ1-1; 8 nucleotides agree with TRBD1. CDR1 and CDR2 (germline): KGHSH, LQKENI. There are 16 residues in the CDR3. V dropped 2 bases and J dropped 2; count of bases not matched to a gene: 7. The CDR3 DNA sequence: TGTGCCAGCTCACCAAGGGCAGGGGGCAGCAACACTGAAGCTTTCTTT. Its protein is CASSPRAGGSNTEAFF.